Each of the 8 T cell receptor beta chains below was sequenced from the same sample in a study of blood T cell repertoires in COVID-19. Profiled with immunoSEQ multiplex PCR; TCRdb holds only in-frame clones, not every one. There are roughly 60,000 clones in the sample; approximately 86% occur only once, and roughly a tenth lies in the top ten. The sequencing sample was made of peripheral blood. The receptors were sampled from a human donor with acute or convalescent COVID-19. The donor label of this sample is uncertain.

The genes are TRBV19 and TRBJ2-1; 10 positions agree with TRBD2. CDR1 LNHDA and CDR2 SQIVND come from the germline V gene (reference sequence). The CDR3 runs to 18 residues. The V segment lost 2 bases and the J segment 8 bases; nucleotides outside the gene matches: 15. CDR3 residues: CASSISGAGASGGYEQFF. The CDR3 region has the DNA TGTGCCAGTAGTATAAGTGGGGCTGGGGCTAGCGGGGGCTATGAGCAGTTCTTC.

This chain uses TRBV28 with TRBJ2-7; D might be TRBD2 (6 bases). Trimming removed 3 bases at V and 5 bases at J, with 26 bases between. The CDR3 consists of 18 residues. CDR1 and CDR2 from the germline V gene are MDHEN and SYDVKM. The CDR3 sequence is CASSLELTVYGRGNEQYF. In DNA, the CDR3 is TGTGCCAGCAGTTTGGAACTAACGGTTTACGGGAGAGGTAACGAGCAGTACTTC.

This clone has just one count. At the DNA level, this CDR3 is encoded by other sequences in the same sample as well. J is TRBJ2-3 and V is TRBV25-1; 7 bases match TRBD1. CDR3 length equals 15 residues. Germline V CDR1 and CDR2: MGHDK, SYGVNS. After removal of 3 bases from V and 0 bases from J, the junction contained 3 bases not matched to a gene. CDR3 loop: CASSERTGSTDTQYF. CDR3 DNA: TGTGCCAGCAGTGAGAGGACAGGTAGCACAGATACGCAGTATTTT.

The gene calls are TRBV27 and TRBJ1-2; 7 bases line up with TRBD1. The CDR3 runs to 13 residues. Trimming removed 5 bases from V and 4 bases from J; junction bases left unmatched: 4. Looked up from germline, CDR1 is MNHEY and CDR2 is SMNVEV (reference sequence). CDR3 protein: CASSAGGTYGYTF. CDR3 coding DNA: TGTGCCAGCAGTGCAGGGGGTACCTATGGCTACACCTTC.

V is TRBV25-1 and J is TRBJ1-4; D possibly corresponds to TRBD1 (5 bases). Germline V lookup: CDR1 MGHDK, CDR2 SYGVNS. The CDR3 has 16 amino acids. V shed 3 bases and J shed 4 bases, with 15 bases lying between them. CDR3: CASSDPGTGLNEKLFF. CDR3 DNA sequence: TGTGCCAGCAGTGACCCCGGGACGGGACTTAATGAAAAACTGTTTTTT. Together with reference TRBV25-1 and TRBJ1-4, the CDR3 gives the full variable domain: EADIYQTPRYLVIGTGKKITLECSQTMGHDKMYWYQQDPGMELHLIHYSYGVNSTEKGDLSSESTVSRIRTEHFPLTLESARPSHTSQYLCASSDPGTGLNEKLFFGSGTQLSVL.

The V call is TRBV27, the J call TRBJ1-2; D is perhaps TRBD1 (5 bases). The germline V gene has CDR1 MNHEY and CDR2 SMNVEV (reference sequence). The CDR3 runs to 16 residues. The V and J ends lost 3 bases and 1 base respectively, with 15 bases between them. The CDR3 protein is CASSFSQTGGNYGYTF. DNA for the CDR3: TGTGCCAGCAGTTTTTCGCAGACCGGGGGTAACTATGGCTACACCTTC.

The chain recombines TRBV5-1 with TRBJ2-1; 10 bases match TRBD2. CDR1 is SGHRS, CDR2 YFSETQ, per germline. The CDR3 extends over 16 amino acids. With V trimmed by 3 bases and J by 4 bases, 7 bases remained unmatched. The CDR3 sequence is CASSWGGLAAYNEQFF. CDR3 in DNA: TGCGCCAGCAGCTGGGGTGGACTAGCGGCTTACAATGAGCAGTTCTTC.

The rearrangement joins TRBV3-1 (or the pseudogene TRBV3-2) to TRBJ2-1; the match to TRBD1 covers 7 bases. This CDR3 is 15 amino acids long. J was trimmed by 5 bases and V by 2 bases; bases with no gene match: 6. Germline CDR1 LGHDT, CDR2 YNNKEL (reference sequence). The CDR3 loop is CASSQRRDRNNEQFF. In DNA form, the CDR3 reads TGTGCCAGCAGCCAACGCCGGGACAGAAACAATGAGCAGTTCTTC.